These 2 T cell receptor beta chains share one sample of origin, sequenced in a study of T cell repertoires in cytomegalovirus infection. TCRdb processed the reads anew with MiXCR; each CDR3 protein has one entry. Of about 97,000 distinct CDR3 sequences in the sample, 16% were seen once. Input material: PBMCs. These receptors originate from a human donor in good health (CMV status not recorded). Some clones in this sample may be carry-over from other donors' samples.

The CDR3 loop is CASNPASEQYF. As DNA, the CDR3 is TGTGCCAGCAATCCAGCCAGCGAGCAGTACTTC. The V and J genes are TRBV2 and TRBJ2-7; D remains unclear. The CDR3 has 11 amino acids. CDR1 SNHLY and CDR2 FYNNEI come from the germline V gene. V lost 7 bases and J lost 6, with 10 bases in between.

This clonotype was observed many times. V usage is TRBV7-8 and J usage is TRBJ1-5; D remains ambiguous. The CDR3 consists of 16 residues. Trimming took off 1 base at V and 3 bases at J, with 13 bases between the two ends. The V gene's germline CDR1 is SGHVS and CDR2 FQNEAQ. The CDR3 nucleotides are TGTGCCAGCAGCTTAGGAACCCGACGGAACAATCAGCCCCAGCATTTT. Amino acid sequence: CASSLGTRRNNQPQHF.